These 18 T cell receptor beta chains were sequenced from one sample in a study of tumor and adjacent non-tumor tissue in lung cancer. The template was RNA from unsorted bulk tissue. Distant lung tissue was collected more than 3 cm away from the tumor edge. Three rounds of nested PCR, following a modified ARM-PCR protocol, produced the TCRbeta library. TCRdb called the multiplex PCR reads again in MiXCR, with one record for every CDR3 protein. The sample has 98,000 or so distinct CDR3 sequences; roughly 78% are singletons. The sequenced sample was distant non-tumor lung tissue. The receptors come from a man aged 60-69 years with small cell lung cancer.

As for this clonotype: Given a much more abundant clone one base away, this may be a read error. The rearrangement joins TRBV30 to TRBJ1-6, with D perhaps matching TRBD1 (5 bases). The CDR3 totals 15 residues. Germline values: CDR1 GTSNPN, CDR2 SVGIG (reference sequence). Here the CDR3 reads CAWSPFVGENSALHF. In nucleotides, the CDR3 is TGTGCCTGGAGTCCCTTTGTGGGGGAGAATTCAGCCCTCCACTTT.

This clonotype was seen a handful of times. A much larger clone lies one base from this, so it may be a read error. V and J are TRBV5-4 and TRBJ2-4, with D unclear. CDR3 length: 13 amino acids. Per the germline V gene, CDR1 is SGHNT and CDR2 is YYREEE (reference sequence). The CDR3, as DNA: TGTGTCAGCAGCCGGAATTCAGAAAACATTCAGTACTTC. Translation: CVSSRNSENIQYF.

With respect to this clonotype: One end of the junction does not line up with germline, which may come from a read error. The chain combines TRBV6-2 or TRBV6-3 with TRBJ2-2; D may be TRBD2 (5 bases). CDR1 MNHEY and CDR2 SVGEGT come from the germline V gene. This CDR3 spans 12 amino acids. CDR3 residues: CASSSLVGELFF. The CDR3 nucleotides are TGTGCTAGCAGTTCACTAGTCGGGGAACTGTTTTTT.

As for this clonotype: Germline is not matched at one junction end, which may reflect a read error. V and J are TRBV6-2 or TRBV6-3 and TRBJ1-5; D is unresolved. Per the germline V gene, CDR1 is MNHEY and CDR2 is SVGEGT. CDR3 length: 12 residues. This CDR3 reads CANSPIPQPQHF. The DNA for the CDR3 is TGTGCCAACAGTCCTATACCGCAGCCACAGCATTTC.

The chain couples TRBV5-1 to TRBJ2-2; TRBD2 is a possible D gene (5 bases). This CDR3 spans 18 amino acids. Germline V gene sequence: CDR1 SGHRS, CDR2 YFSETQ. V shed 0 bases and J shed 1 base, with 16 bases lying between them. The CDR3 DNA reads as TGCGCCAGCAGCTTGGCGAAGAGGGCGGCTGAGAACACCGGGGAGCTGTTTTTT. It is translated as CASSLAKRAAENTGELFF.

This clonotype has a single count. The rearrangement uses TRBV11-3 and TRBJ2-2; 10 bases map to TRBD2. CDR3 length: 19 residues. The germline V gene has CDR1 SGHNT and CDR2 YENEEA. With V trimmed by 6 bases and J by 14 bases, 27 bases remained unmatched. CDR3 sequence (DNA): TGTGCCAGCAGTCGTGATGACACGGGACTAGCGCGTCGCACCGGGCAACTGTTTTTT. This translates into CASSRDDTGLARRTGQLFF.

Notes on this clonotype: Because the CDR3 is missing its conserved closing phenylalanine or tryptophan, this is likely a read error. No DNA is shown, since the ends of the CDR3 on it are uncertain; the CDR3 is the one TCRdb lists. The chain is built from TRBV6-1 and TRBJ1-2; no check of the table's D call, TRBD1, against the DNA was made. The CDR3 is 14 residues long, ends included. Germline V CDR1 and CDR2: MNHNS, SASEGT. The CDR3 reads CASSPRDRDYGYIL.

The table lists this clonotype with many counts. The chain's CDR3 is CASTRLRLAGGPRCEQYF. CDR3 coding DNA: TGTGCCAGCACTCGTTTGCGACTAGCGGGAGGGCCTAGATGCGAGCAGTACTTC. V usage is TRBV5-5 and J usage is TRBJ2-7; 14 positions agree with TRBD2. The CDR3 is made up of 18 amino acids. Trimming removed 6 bases from V and 6 bases from J; junction bases left unmatched: 17. CDR1 and CDR2 from the germline V gene are SGHKS and YYEKEE (reference sequence).

Details on this clonotype: Likely a read error: the CDR3 ends without its conserved phenylalanine or tryptophan. This rearrangement joins TRBV4-2 to TRBJ2-1, with D maybe TRBD1 (5 bases). The V end lost 1 base, the J end lost 9 bases, and 13 bases lay between the germline ends. This CDR3 region has 14 residues. The germline V gene encodes CDR1 LGHNA and CDR2 YNFKEQ. Here the CDR3 DNA reads TGTGCCAGCAGCCAAGTATCAGGGAACAGTGAGCAGTTCCTC. Protein product: CASSQVSGNSEQFL.

Concerning this clonotype: Compared with germline, one end of the junction differs, possibly owing to a read error. J is TRBJ2-1 and V is TRBV6-5; 8 nucleotides agree with TRBD2. The CDR3 length is 15 residues. CDR1 is MNHEY and CDR2 is SVGAGI in the germline V gene. This CDR3 reads CASSYGGAHHNEQFF. In nucleotides, the CDR3 is TGTGCCAGTAGTTACGGGGGGGCGCACCACAATGAGCAGTTCTTC.

Of note for this clonotype: The CDR3 ends on some other residue instead of the conserved phenylalanine or tryptophan, so this is likely a read error. J is TRBJ1-6 and V is TRBV6-1, with 7 bases aligning to TRBD1. Trimming at V came to 3 bases and at J to 13 bases, leaving 12 bases not matched to a gene. The CDR3 is 15 residues long. The germline V gene has CDR1 MNHNS and CDR2 SASEGT. The CDR3 protein is CASSEADRETSPLHS. The CDR3 bases are TGTGCCAGCAGTGAGGCCGACAGGGAGACTTCGCCCCTCCACTCT.

In regard to this clonotype: Germline is not matched at one junction end, which may reflect a read error. The chain carries TRBV7-8 and TRBJ2-4, with D tentatively TRBD1 (5 bases). The CDR3 has 12 residues. Looked up from germline, CDR1 is SGHVS and CDR2 is FQNEAQ. CDR3 nucleotides: TGTGCCAGCAGCATGGACCAGGGCATTCGGTATTTC. Translation: CASSMDQGIRYF.

V gene TRBV20-1 combines with J gene TRBJ1-2; maybe TRBD1 (5 bases). Germline-derived CDR1 and CDR2 are DFQATT and SNEGSKA (reference sequence). The CDR3 covers 15 residues. The ends were cut back, 5 bases at V and 8 bases at J, with 24 bases in the middle. The CDR3 protein is CSAVPILQGTKGYTF. The CDR3 DNA follows: TGCAGTGCTGTCCCGATCCTCCAGGGAACTAAAGGCTACACCTTC.

As for this clonotype: One junction end disagrees with the germline gene, perhaps due to a read error. The chain carries TRBV20-1 and TRBJ2-1; tentative D call: TRBD2 (6 bases). Germline CDR1 and CDR2: DFQATT and SNEGSKA (reference sequence). This CDR3 contains 12 residues. The CDR3 DNA sequence: TGCAGTACTCCGAGCGGGTACAATGAGCAGTTCTTT. Translated, it gives CSTPSGYNEQFF.

Note on this clonotype: A junction boundary mismatches the germline segment, possibly from a read error. V gene TRBV4-2 combines with J gene TRBJ2-3; tentative D call: TRBD1 (6 bases). Germline lookup yields CDR1 LGHNA and CDR2 YNFKEQ. This CDR3 has 17 residues. CDR3 amino acids: CTSSQVQQGGWIDTQYF. The DNA of the CDR3 is TGTACCAGCAGCCAAGTTCAACAGGGCGGGTGGATAGATACACAGTATTTT.

CDR3 bases: TGCGCCAGCAGGGGGACTTTGTTCTCCTACGAGCAGTACGTC. Protein: CASRGTLFSYEQYV. This chain connects TRBV23-1 to TRBJ2-7; D may be TRBD2 (6 bases). TRBV23-1 is classed as an ORF, of uncertain function. Trimming stripped 6 bases from V and 0 bases from J, with 12 bases between. CDR3 length equals 14 residues.

The V and J genes are TRBV25-1 and TRBJ2-7, with 7 bases lining up with TRBD1. In germline, CDR1 is MGHDK, CDR2 SYGVNS. The CDR3 spans 14 residues. CDR3 nucleotide sequence: TGTGCCAGGAGTGTAGTGAGGGGGCCGAACGAGCAGTACGTC. The encoded protein is CARSVVRGPNEQYV.

This clonotype was detected ten times or more. The chain links TRBV5-1 to TRBJ2-5, with unresolved D. The ends were cut back, 2 bases at V and 1 base at J, with 6 bases in the middle. The germline CDR1 and CDR2 sequences are SGHRS and YFSETQ. CDR3 length equals 13 residues. The CDR3 region has the DNA TGCGCCAGCAGCTTCCAGGTCCAAGAGACCCAGTACTTC. Encoded protein: CASSFQVQETQYF. The full variable domain, its missing parts supplied by reference TRBV5-1 and TRBJ2-5, is KAGVTQTPRYLIKTRGQQVTLSCSPISGHRSVSWYQQTPGQGLQFLFEYFSETQRNKGNFPGRFSGRQFSNSRSEMNVSTLELGDSALYLCASSFQVQETQYFGPGTRLLVL.